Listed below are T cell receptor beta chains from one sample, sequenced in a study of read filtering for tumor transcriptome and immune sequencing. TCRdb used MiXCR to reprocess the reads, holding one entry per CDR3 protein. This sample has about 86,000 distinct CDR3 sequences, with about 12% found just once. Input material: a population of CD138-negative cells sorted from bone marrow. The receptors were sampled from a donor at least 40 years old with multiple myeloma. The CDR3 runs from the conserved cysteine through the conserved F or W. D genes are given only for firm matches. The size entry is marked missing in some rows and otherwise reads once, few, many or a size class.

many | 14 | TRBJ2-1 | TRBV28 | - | CASQKLVTYNEQFF | TGTGCCAGTCAAAAACTAGTGACCTACAATGAGCAGTTCTTC
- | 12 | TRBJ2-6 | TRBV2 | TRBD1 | CAGGQGVDVLTF | TGTGCCGGGGGACAGGGAGTCGACGTCCTGACTTTC
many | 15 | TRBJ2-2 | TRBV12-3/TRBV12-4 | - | CASTPGQTNTGELFF | TGTGCCAGCACCCCGGGACAAACGAACACCGGGGAGCTGTTTTTT
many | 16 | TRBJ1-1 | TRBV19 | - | CASSTRTAATNTEAFF | TGTGCCAGTAGTACACGGACAGCCGCTACTAACACTGAAGCTTTCTTT
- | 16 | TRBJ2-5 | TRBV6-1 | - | CASSDTGSGNRETQYF | TGTGCCAGCAGTGATACAGGGTCCGGTAACCGAGAGACCCAGTACTTC
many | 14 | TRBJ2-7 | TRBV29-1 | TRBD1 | CSVKTGTGSYEQYF | TGCAGCGTCAAAACCGGGACAGGGAGCTACGAGCAGTACTTC
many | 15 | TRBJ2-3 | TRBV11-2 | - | CASSLGISSTDTQYF | TGTGCCAGCAGCTTAGGCATATCTAGCACAGATACGCAGTATTTT
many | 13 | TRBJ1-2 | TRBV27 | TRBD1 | CASSKGQGNGYTF | TGTGCCAGCAGTAAAGGACAGGGTAACGGCTACACCTTC
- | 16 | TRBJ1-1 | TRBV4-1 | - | CASSQGWGNLHSEAFF | TGCGCCAGCAGCCAAGGATGGGGGAACCTACACTCTGAAGCTTTCTTT
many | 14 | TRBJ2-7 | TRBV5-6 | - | CASSLGLVTYEQYF | TGTGCCAGCAGCTTGGGACTTGTAACCTACGAGCAGTACTTC
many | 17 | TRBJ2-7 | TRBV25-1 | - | CASSGPAAGKEYYEQYF | TGTGCCAGCAGTGGGCCTGCGGCCGGGAAAGAATACTACGAGCAGTACTTC
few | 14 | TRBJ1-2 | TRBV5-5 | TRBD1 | CASSQRGPNYGYTF | TGTGCCAGCAGCCAAAGGGGGCCTAACTATGGCTACACCTTC
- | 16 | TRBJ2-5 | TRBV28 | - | CASRVGRAPSQETQYF | TGTGCCAGCAGGGTGGGCAGGGCGCCCTCGCAAGAGACCCAGTACTTC
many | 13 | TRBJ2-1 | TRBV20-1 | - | CSASRRSYNEQFF | TGCAGTGCTAGTAGGCGCTCCTACAATGAGCAGTTCTTC
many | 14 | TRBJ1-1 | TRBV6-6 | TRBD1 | CASREGQGGTEAFF | TGTGCCAGCAGGGAGGGACAGGGTGGAACTGAAGCTTTCTTT
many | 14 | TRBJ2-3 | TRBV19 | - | CASKRKGDTDTQYF | TGTGCCAGTAAGAGGAAAGGGGACACAGATACGCAGTATTTT
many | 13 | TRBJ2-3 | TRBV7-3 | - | CASSFGSTDTQYF | TGTGCCAGCAGCTTTGGTAGCACCGATACGCAGTATTTT
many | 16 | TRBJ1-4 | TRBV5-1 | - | CASSPDRRTTNEKLFF | TGCGCCAGCAGCCCAGATAGACGGACAACTAATGAAAAACTGTTTTTT
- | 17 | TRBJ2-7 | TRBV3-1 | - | CASSQEVGRGGTYEQYF | TGTGCCAGCAGCCAAGAAGTCGGCAGGGGTGGTACCTACGAGCAGTACTTC
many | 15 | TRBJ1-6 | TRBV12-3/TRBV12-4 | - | CASSSSGAVNSPLHF | TGTGCCAGCAGTTCGTCTGGGGCGGTAAATTCACCCCTCCACTTT
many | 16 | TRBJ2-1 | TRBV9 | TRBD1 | CASSGAWDRGRAEQFF | TGTGCCAGCAGCGGTGCCTGGGACAGGGGGCGCGCGGAGCAGTTCTTC
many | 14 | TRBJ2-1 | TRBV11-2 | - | CASSLDQVYNEQFF | TGTGCCAGCAGCTTAGACCAGGTCTACAATGAGCAGTTCTTC
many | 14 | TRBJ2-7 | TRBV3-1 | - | CASSQGQGSYEQYF | TGTGCCAGCAGCCAAGGCCAGGGCTCCTACGAGCAGTACTTC
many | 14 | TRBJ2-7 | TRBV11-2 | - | CASRLGGQGGEQYF | TGTGCCAGCAGGCTAGGCGGACAAGGAGGCGAGCAGTACTTC
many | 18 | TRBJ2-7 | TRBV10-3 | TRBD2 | CAISESLAGVTRLHEQYF | TGTGCCATCAGTGAGTCACTAGCGGGAGTAACCCGGCTCCACGAGCAGTACTTC
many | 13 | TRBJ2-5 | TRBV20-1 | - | CSAASGTKETQYF | TGCAGTGCTGCCTCCGGGACGAAAGAGACCCAGTACTTC
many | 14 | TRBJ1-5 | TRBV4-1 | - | CASSQDGYNQPQHF | TGCGCCAGCAGCCAAGACGGATACAATCAGCCCCAGCATTTT
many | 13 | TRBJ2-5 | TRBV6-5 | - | CASSDYREETQYF | TGTGCCAGCAGCGACTACAGGGAAGAGACCCAGTACTTC
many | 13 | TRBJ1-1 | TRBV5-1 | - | CASSVGTMAEAFF | TGCGCCAGCAGCGTCGGGACAATGGCTGAAGCTTTCTTT
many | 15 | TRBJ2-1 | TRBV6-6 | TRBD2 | CASSYGAGGHDEQFF | TGTGCCAGCAGTTACGGGGCGGGAGGGCACGATGAGCAGTTCTTC
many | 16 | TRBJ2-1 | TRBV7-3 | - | CASSFTGTSSLNEQFF | TGTGCCAGCAGCTTTACCGGGACTTCTAGTTTAAATGAGCAGTTCTTC
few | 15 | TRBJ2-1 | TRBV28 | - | CASPRRGRAGFEQFF | TGTGCCAGTCCTCGTAGGGGGAGGGCCGGTTTTGAGCAGTTCTTC
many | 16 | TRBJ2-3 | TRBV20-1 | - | CSARDRVFSGADTQYF | TGCAGTGCTAGAGATCGCGTGTTCTCAGGGGCAGATACGCAGTATTTT
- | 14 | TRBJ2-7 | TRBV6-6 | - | CASRPGGRAYEQYF | TGTGCCAGCAGACCCGGCGGCAGGGCCTACGAGCAGTACTTC
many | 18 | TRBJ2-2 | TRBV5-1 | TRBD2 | CASSLELAGGRGTGELFF | TGCGCCAGCAGCTTGGAACTAGCGGGAGGGCGAGGCACCGGGGAGCTGTTTTTT
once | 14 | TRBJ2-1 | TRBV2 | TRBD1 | CASTWDSSYNEQLF | TGTGCCAGTACCTGGGACAGCTCCTACAATGAGCAGTTGTTC
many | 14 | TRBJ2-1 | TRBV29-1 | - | CSVEGVSQINEQFF | TGCAGCGTTGAAGGGGTTAGTCAGATAAATGAGCAGTTCTTC
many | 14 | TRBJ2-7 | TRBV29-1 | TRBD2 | CSVAVAGPTYEQYF | TGCAGCGTTGCTGTAGCGGGACCTACCTACGAGCAGTACTTC
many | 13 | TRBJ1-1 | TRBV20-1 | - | CSAEAPLNTEAFF | TGCAGTGCTGAGGCGCCTCTGAACACTGAAGCTTTCTTT
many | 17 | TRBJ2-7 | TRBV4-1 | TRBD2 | CASSQAWTSGTGNEQYF | TGCGCCAGCAGCCAAGCCTGGACTAGCGGGACCGGGAACGAGCAGTACTTC
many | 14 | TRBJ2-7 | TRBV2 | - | CASRRDGHSYEQYF | TGTGCCAGCAGAAGGGACGGCCACTCCTACGAGCAGTACTTC
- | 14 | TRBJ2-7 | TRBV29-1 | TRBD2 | CSVEGVGGYDEQYF | TGCAGCGTTGAGGGGGTCGGGGGGTACGACGAGCAGTACTTC
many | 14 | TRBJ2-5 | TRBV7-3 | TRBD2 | CASSLTREEETQYF | TGTGCCAGCAGCTTAACCCGGGAGGAGGAGACCCAGTACTTC
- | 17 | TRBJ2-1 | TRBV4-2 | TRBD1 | CASSQGQGDRGYNEQFF | TGTGCCAGCAGCCAAGGGCAAGGGGACAGGGGATACAATGAGCAGTTCTTC
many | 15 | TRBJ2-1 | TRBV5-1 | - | CASSLVGDSYNEQFF | TGCGCCAGCAGCTTAGTAGGGGACTCCTACAATGAGCAGTTCTTC
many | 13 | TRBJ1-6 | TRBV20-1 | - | CSARGRGWSPLHF | TGCAGTGCTAGGGGCAGGGGATGGTCACCCCTCCACTTT
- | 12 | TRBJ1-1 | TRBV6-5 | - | CASSAHRSEAFF | TGTGCCAGCAGCGCTCACAGGAGTGAAGCTTTCTTT
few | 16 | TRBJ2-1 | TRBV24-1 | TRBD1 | CATSDPGTGSYNEQFF | TGTGCCACCAGTGATCCCGGGACAGGGTCCTACAATGAGCAGTTCTTC
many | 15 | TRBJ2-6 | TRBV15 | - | CATSRGAPGANVLTF | TGTGCCACCAGCAGAGGAGCCCCTGGGGCCAACGTCCTGACTTTC
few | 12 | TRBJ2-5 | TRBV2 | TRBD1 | CASRDREETQYF | TGTGCCAGCAGGGACAGGGAAGAGACCCAGTACTTC
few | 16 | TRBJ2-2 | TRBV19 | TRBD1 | CASSRDRGRFTGELFF | TGTGCCAGTAGTAGGGACAGGGGGCGCTTCACCGGGGAGCTGTTTTTT
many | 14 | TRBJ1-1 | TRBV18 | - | CASSLHWGGTEAFF | TGTGCCAGCTCACTGCATTGGGGAGGAACTGAAGCTTTCTTT
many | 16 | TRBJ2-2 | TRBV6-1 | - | CASSPLRGANTGELFF | TGTGCCAGCAGTCCTCTCAGGGGTGCGAACACCGGGGAGCTGTTTTTT